This record looks at one T cell receptor (beta chain) sequence and its context. This clonotype was counted between two and nine times. The specificity of this receptor is unknown. Per-nucleotide qualities are absent, and no much larger clonotype sits a single base away. The treatment or condition label on this specimen signifies: live attenuated yellow fever vaccine strain. PBMCs were isolated from peripheral blood using a standard Ficoll-Paque protocol. CD4 and CD8 T-cell fractions were isolated with Dynabeads CD4 and CD8 positive selection kits. RNA was extracted with TriZol from bulk PBMCs, CD4 and CD8 fractions, and dextramer-positive and dextramer-negative fractions. The data were obtained in a study of T cells after yellow fever vaccination (dated by TCRdb to the late 2010s). As for the study more broadly: Libraries from fractions with low cell numbers were prepared with the SMART-Seq v4 Ultra Low Input RNA kit. To follow T-cell clones before and after primary and booster YFV17D yellow fever vaccination, bulk TCR alpha and beta repertoires were sequenced over time. Two healthy male donors, one aged 18 to 29 and one aged 30 to 40 years, were included in the cohort. Bulk PBMC replicates and cell subsets were isolated from blood drawn at multiple timepoints before and after both primary and secondary immunization. Paper-wide results and their limitations: A small share of clonotypes was detected in both CD4 and CD8 compartments, with the overlap likely arising from convergent recombination. Compared with the primary T-cell response, the secondary T-cell response was faster but weaker, reaching its peak on day 5 rather than on day 15. Most clones expanded after primary vaccination were re-detected after the booster (96% of CD4 and around 88% of CD8), suggesting broad memory maintenance. Because only two donors were included in the study, the extent to which the findings can be generalized is limited. Because abundant contaminating clonotypes from the bulk population could be contained in FACS-sorted repertoires, computational filtering was required.

V lost 4 bases and J lost 8 bases; the stretch between them is 11 bases long. There are 11 amino acids in the CDR3, from cysteine to phenylalanine inclusive. Here the CDR3 DNA is all that survives: 33 bases in frame from base 1. Reading the germline V gene (reference sequence) gives CDR1 DFQATT and CDR2 SNEGSKA. The sequencer was an Illumina NovaSeq 6000. TCR cDNA was synthesized by 5'RACE template switching, through which a universal primer site and unique molecular identifiers were introduced. cDNA synthesis was primed from both the TCR alpha and TCR beta constant segments. Library amplification used two PCR steps, and the second PCR step added sample barcodes and sequencing adapters. Sequencing of the libraries was done on either Illumina HiSeq 2500 (2x100 bp) or NovaSeq (2x150 bp). The authors processed their data as follows. Demultiplexing of reads and collapsing into UMI consensus sequences were performed with MIGEC, and V(D)J alignment was carried out with MiXCR. Vaccine-responding clonotypes were defined with edgeR using replicate PBMC samples, requiring FDR below 0.01 and a log2 fold change above 5 up to day 15. Each bulk clonotype received a CD4 or CD8 identity based on whether the sequenced CD4 or CD8 repertoire contained that clonotype at higher abundance. The public sequencing data were trimmed at Q25 with fastp and processed into clonotypes with MiXCR by TCRdb, which kept only in-frame beta chains. Entries are consolidated by CDR3 protein sequence, retaining the most common genes and DNA. These V and J calls derive from TCRdb rather than the authors' analysis. This sample lists 120,000 or so distinct CDR3 sequences; roughly 15% were detected once. Roughly 45% of the sample goes to the ten largest clones.

The V gene is TRBV20-1 and the J gene is TRBJ1-1, with no D gene named confidently. The sequences come from CD8+ T cells sorted from PBMCs, collected 5 days after the yellow fever booster vaccination. The receptor was derived from a man between 18 and 35 years old who received the YFV17D yellow fever vaccine. The DNA reads TGCAGTGCTAAGGACCACCTGGAAGCTTTCTTT. It encodes CSAKDHLEAFF.